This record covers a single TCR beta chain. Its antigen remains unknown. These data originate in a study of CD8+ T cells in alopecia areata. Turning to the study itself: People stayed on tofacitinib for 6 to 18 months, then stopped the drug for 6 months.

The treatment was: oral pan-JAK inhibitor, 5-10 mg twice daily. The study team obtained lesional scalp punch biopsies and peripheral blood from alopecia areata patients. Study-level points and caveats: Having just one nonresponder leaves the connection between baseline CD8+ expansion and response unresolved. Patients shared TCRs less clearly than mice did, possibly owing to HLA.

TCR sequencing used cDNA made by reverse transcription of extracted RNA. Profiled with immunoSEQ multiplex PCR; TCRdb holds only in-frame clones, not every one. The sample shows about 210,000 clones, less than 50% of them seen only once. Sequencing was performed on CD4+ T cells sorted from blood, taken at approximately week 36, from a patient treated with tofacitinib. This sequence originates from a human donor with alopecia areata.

The CDR3 sequence is CASSPSHSNQPQHF. CDR3 coding DNA: TGTGCCAGCTCACCGAGTCATAGCAATCAGCCCCAGCATTTT. The chain is built from TRBV18 and TRBJ1-5; D gene ambiguous. V shed 3 bases and J shed 0 bases, with 6 bases lying between them. Germline V gene data show CDR1 as KGHSH and CDR2 as LQKENI. The CDR3 is 14 residues long. Full variable domain (missing parts from reference TRBV18 and TRBJ1-5): NAGVMQNPRHLVRRRGQEARLRCSPMKGHSHVYWYRQLPEEGLKFMVYLQKENIIDESGMPKERFSAEFPKEGPSILRIQQVVRGDSAAYFCASSPSHSNQPQHFGDGTRLSIL.